These 18 T cell receptor beta chains came from one sample sequenced in a study of T cells in tuberculosis. Produced via immunoSEQ multiplex PCR; TCRdb's table is partial and in-frame only. The table shows about 36,000 clones, with approximately 93% occurring only once. The sample consisted of PBMCs. The receptors were gathered from a donor between 10 and 35 years old with latent tuberculosis or without tuberculosis infection.

This clone turned up a few times. This rearrangement joins TRBV29-1 to TRBJ2-1; 8 positions match TRBD2. The germline V gene has CDR1 SQVTM and CDR2 ANQGSEA. The CDR3 contains 16 residues. Unmatched junction bases numbered 8, after V lost 0 bases and J lost 4 bases. The CDR3 DNA reads as TGCAGCGTTGAAGATCCTCAGCGGGAGAATTACAATGAGCAGTTCTTC. Translating gives CSVEDPQRENYNEQFF.

The chain carries TRBV6-5 and TRBJ2-2; TRBD2 aligns across 7 bases. The J segment lost 1 base and the V segment lost 5 bases, leaving 4 bases of the junction unmatched. CDR1 and CDR2 from the germline V gene are MNHEY and SVGAGI. The CDR3 spans 15 residues. The CDR3 DNA sequence: TGTGCCAGCAGTGGGGAGGGAAAGAACACCGGGGAGCTGTTTTTT. The encoded protein is CASSGEGKNTGELFF.

The J gene is TRBJ2-7, the V gene TRBV2; 7 bases are shared with TRBD2. Germline assignment: CDR1 SNHLY and CDR2 FYNNEI. The CDR3 is made up of 15 amino acids. As DNA, the CDR3 is TGTGCAACCAGCGGGACGTTTCTTTCTACCTACGAGCAGTACTTC. Translated: CATSGTFLSTYEQYF.

The genes are TRBV5-4 and TRBJ1-1; 8 positions agree with TRBD1. The trim removed 3 bases at V and 7 bases at J, leaving 14 bases unmatched. Germline assignment: CDR1 SGHNT and CDR2 YYREEE (reference sequence). The CDR3 runs 16 residues. CDR3 in amino acids: CASSSSEQGEFSEAFF. The CDR3 DNA is TGTGCCAGCAGCTCATCTGAACAGGGGGAATTTAGTGAAGCTTTCTTT.

This clone has more than one count but fewer than ten. The rearrangement links TRBV4-1 to TRBJ2-3; 8 bases map to TRBD2. The CDR3 extends over 16 amino acids. V lost 0 bases and J lost 2; bases outside the gene matches: 4. The germline V gene has CDR1 MGHRA and CDR2 YSYEKL. The CDR3 sequence: CASSQETSGNTDTQYF. The DNA of the CDR3 is TGCGCCAGCAGCCAAGAAACTAGCGGAAACACAGATACGCAGTATTTT.

The chain joins TRBV7-2 to TRBJ1-4, with TRBD1 matching 11 bases. The CDR3 is made up of 17 amino acids. Per the germline V gene, CDR1 is SGHTA and CDR2 is FQGNSA. V gave up 4 bases and J gave up 8 bases; unmatched junction bases: 12. The CDR3 region has the DNA TGTGCCAGCAGCTCGCCGCCCCGGGACAGGGGGAGAGAAAAACTGTTTTTT. This sequence encodes CASSSPPRDRGREKLFF.

CDR3 loop: CATRGQDSGNTIYF. In nucleotides, the CDR3 is TGTGCCACACGGGGACAGGACTCTGGAAACACCATATATTTT. V usage is TRBV10-3 and J usage is TRBJ1-3; 8 bases match TRBD1. CDR1 and CDR2 (germline): ENHRY, SYGVKD. The CDR3 contains 14 residues. Trimming at V came to 10 bases and at J to 0 bases, leaving 5 bases not matched to a gene.

V and J are TRBV4-3 and TRBJ2-7, with 10 bases fitting TRBD1. The CDR3 runs to 16 residues. Trimming removed 0 bases from V and 4 bases from J; junction bases left unmatched: 6. Germline lookup yields CDR1 LGHNA and CDR2 YSLEER. CDR3 in DNA: TGCGCCAGCAGCCAAGACGTCGGGACAGGGGCGTACGAGCAGTACTTC. Translated, it gives CASSQDVGTGAYEQYF.

This clone appeared a few times. This chain uses TRBV19 with TRBJ1-6; D remains ambiguous. Trimming stripped 7 bases from V and 8 bases from J, with 15 bases between. This CDR3 has 14 amino acids. Per the germline V gene, CDR1 is LNHDA and CDR2 is SQIVND (reference sequence). The CDR3 loop reads CASMGRVRDSPLHF. CDR3 sequence (DNA): TGTGCCAGTATGGGGAGGGTAAGAGATTCACCCCTCCACTTT.

V gene TRBV11-3 combines with J gene TRBJ1-1, with D possibly TRBD1 on 5 matching bases. The V gene lost 5 bases and the J gene lost 7 bases, with 11 bases spanning the gap. CDR1 is SGHNT, CDR2 YENEEA, per germline. The CDR3 loop spans 12 amino acids. DNA for the CDR3: TGTGCCAGCAGCGCTCAGCAGGGTGAAGCTTTCTTT. Amino acids: CASSAQQGEAFF.

The chain employs TRBV6-5 and TRBJ2-1; possibly TRBD1 for D (7 bases). CDR1 is MNHEY and CDR2 is SVGAGI in the germline V gene. V was trimmed by 11 bases and J by 5 bases, leaving 16 bases between them. This CDR3 region has 13 residues. The CDR3 coding sequence is TGTGCCGCCAGCCAGGGGGGCAACAATGAGCAGTTCTTC. This sequence encodes CAASQGGNNEQFF.

This clone occurred once. This chain links TRBV7-8 with TRBJ1-4; 8 bases map to TRBD1. Germline loops: CDR1 SGHVS, CDR2 FQNEAQ. The CDR3 sequence is 15 residues long. V dropped 5 bases and J dropped 8; count of bases not matched to a gene: 10. The CDR3 loop reads CASSGQGALGEKLFF. The CDR3 nucleotides read TGTGCCAGCAGCGGGCAGGGGGCGCTTGGAGAAAAACTGTTTTTT. Full variable domain (rest looked up from reference TRBV7-8 and TRBJ1-4): GAGVSQSPRYKVAKRGQDVALRCDPISGHVSLFWYQQALGQGPEFLTYFQNEAQLDKSGLPSDRFFAERPEGSVSTLKIQRTQQEDSAVYLCASSGQGALGEKLFFGSGTQLSVL.

The chain is built from TRBV27 and TRBJ2-2; D may be TRBD2 (5 bases). V lost 3 bases, J lost 5 bases, and 13 bases lay in between. The CDR3 is 15 residues long. Germline assignment: CDR1 MNHEY and CDR2 SMNVEV (reference sequence). CDR3 sequence reads: CASSFLAGPTGELFF. CDR3 nucleotide sequence: TGTGCCAGCAGTTTTCTCGCGGGTCCAACCGGGGAGCTGTTTTTT.

The chain carries TRBV7-2 and TRBJ2-7, with a weak D call TRBD2 (6 bases). Trimming took 5 bases from V and 0 from J, leaving 11 bases between them. The CDR3 loop spans 14 amino acids. The germline V gene encodes CDR1 SGHTA and CDR2 FQGNSA. CDR3 protein: CASSRDGGSYEQYF. As DNA, the CDR3 is TGTGCCAGCAGCCGGGACGGGGGCTCCTACGAGCAGTACTTC.

This clone was detected only once. The J gene is TRBJ1-1, the V gene TRBV5-6; a possible D gene is TRBD1 (6 bases). The V gene's germline CDR1 is SGHDT and CDR2 YYEEEE. The germline V and J ends were trimmed by 4 bases and 0 bases, with 13 bases remaining between them. The CDR3 totals 15 residues. CDR3 protein: CASSRQDRLNTEAFF. The CDR3 DNA is TGTGCCAGCAGCCGTCAGGACAGACTGAACACTGAAGCTTTCTTT.

This clone came up a few times. In nucleotides, the CDR3 is TGTGCCAGCAGCCCCGGGACAGGGGTGGGCGAGCAGTACTTC. It specifies CASSPGTGVGEQYF. V usage is TRBV7-3 and J usage is TRBJ2-7, with TRBD1 matching over 10 bases. The V gene's germline CDR1 is SGHTA and CDR2 FQGTGA. V lost 5 bases to trimming and J lost 6 bases; unmatched junction nucleotides: 7. The CDR3 covers 14 residues.

The chain joins TRBV5-1 to TRBJ2-1; 12 nucleotides agree with TRBD2. The V segment lost 5 bases and the J segment 2 bases; nucleotides outside the gene matches: 5. The CDR3 spans 16 residues. In germline, CDR1 is SGHRS, CDR2 YFSETQ. Here the CDR3 reads CASSWTSGEAYNEQFF. In DNA form, the CDR3 reads TGCGCCAGCAGTTGGACTAGCGGGGAAGCCTACAATGAGCAGTTCTTC.

This clone was counted a few times. The V and J genes are TRBV9 and TRBJ1-3; maybe TRBD1 (6 bases). CDR3 length: 15 amino acids. The ends were cut back, 3 bases at V and 2 bases at J, with 12 bases in the middle. From germline, CDR1 is SGDLS and CDR2 YYNGEE. The chain's CDR3 is CASSEAGVTGNTIYF. In DNA form, the CDR3 reads TGTGCCAGCAGCGAAGCAGGGGTGACTGGAAACACCATATATTTT.